This entry concerns a single TCR beta chain. Its antigen is not identified. Breast cancer patients provided tissue from their axillary draining lymph nodes. TCRdb processed the multiplex PCR reads anew with MiXCR; each CDR3 protein has one entry. The sample records more than 200,000 distinct CDR3 sequences, approximately 30% being singletons. This CDR3 is built from 19 residues. Looked up from germline, CDR1 is SGDLS and CDR2 is YYNGEE. The J segment lost 8 bases and the V segment lost 3 bases, leaving 17 bases of the junction unmatched. The record originates from a study of breast tumors, draining lymph nodes, adjacent tissues. Whole-study results and caveats: Luminal-like breast cancer showed significantly greater tumor-nontumor repertoire similarity than basal-like breast cancer did.

The chain combines TRBV9 with TRBJ2-3, with TRBD2 identical over 14 bases. The sequence derives from a female donor with breast cancer. Some clones in this sample may be carry-over from other donors' samples. Sequencing used axillary lymph node tissue. The CDR3 region has the DNA TGTGCCAGCAGCGCGAGGAAGCCGGGACTAGCGGGAGCCGCCGCTACGCAGTATTTT. Its protein is CASSARKPGLAGAAATQYF.